This T cell receptor beta chain comes out of a study of T cell repertoires in cytomegalovirus infection. Study in general: In public TCR beta signatures, there were indications of both CMV infection and matching HLA type. Points from the study as a whole: Using cumulative public TCR beta family frequency, the authors identified those who carried CMV together with the relevant HLA. Ex vivo, HLA-C-restricted CMV-specific TCR beta clonotypes prevailed over the rest of the response.

Trimming at V came to 8 bases and at J to 1 base, leaving 13 bases not matched to a gene. The CDR3 totals 16 residues. A single record per CDR3 protein comes from TCRdb applying MiXCR to the reads. This sample has 85,000 to 130,000 distinct CDR3 sequences, with under 25% found just once. On this clonotype: No antigen is known for it.

Sequenced: CD8+ T cells from PBMCs. The source is a human donor in good health (CMV status not recorded). Some clones in this sample may be carry-over from other donors' samples. The rearrangement joins TRBV12-3 or TRBV12-4 to TRBJ1-1; 7 nucleotides agree with TRBD1. For the CDR3, the DNA is TGTGCCAGCCCTTTGACGGAGGGGGCCAAGAACACTGAAGCTTTCTTT. This sequence encodes CASPLTEGAKNTEAFF.